The 18 T cell receptor beta chains in this list originate from one sample, sequenced in a study of shared clonotypes between healthy human individuals. Profiled with immunoSEQ multiplex PCR; TCRdb holds only in-frame clones, not every one. The sample lists some 480,000 clones, roughly 78% occurring once. The sequencing input was PBMCs. All receptors come from a woman aged 40 to 55 in good health. Some clones in this sample may be carry-over from other donors' samples.

CDR3 DNA: TGTGCCAGCAGCCCGGGACTAGCGGGAGCGAATGAGCAGTTCTTC. As protein: CASSPGLAGANEQFF. The chain uses TRBV11-3 and TRBJ2-1; 14 nucleotides agree with TRBD2. This CDR3 comprises 15 residues. Germline values: CDR1 SGHNT, CDR2 YENEEA. V dropped 5 bases and J dropped 7; count of bases not matched to a gene: 4.

The chain uses TRBV5-1 and TRBJ2-2, with D uncertain. The CDR3 has 17 amino acids. V was shortened by 0 bases and J by 0 bases, with 12 bases between the two germline ends. Germline lookup yields CDR1 SGHRS and CDR2 YFSETQ. CDR3 DNA: TGCGCCAGCAGCTTGGTTTGGGGTCTTGCGAACACCGGGGAGCTGTTTTTT. This translates into CASSLVWGLANTGELFF.

The chain links TRBV11-2 to TRBJ2-5; maybe TRBD1 (6 bases). Deletions cut 5 bases from V and 0 bases from J, with 10 bases between. CDR3 length: 14 residues. In germline, CDR1 is SGHAT, CDR2 FQNNGV. The CDR3 spells CASSPDRYQETQYF. CDR3 nucleotides: TGTGCCAGCAGCCCCGACAGGTACCAAGAGACCCAGTACTTC.

The V gene is TRBV30, the J gene TRBJ2-7; weak D call: TRBD1 (6 bases). V was cut by 0 bases and J by 2 bases, with 8 bases left in between. The germline V gene encodes CDR1 GTSNPN and CDR2 SVGIG (reference sequence). There are 13 residues in the CDR3. Written as DNA, the CDR3 is TGTGCCTGGAGTGTAAACAGGGCCTACGAGCAGTACTTC. It encodes CAWSVNRAYEQYF.

The chain employs TRBV7-2 and TRBJ1-2; no clear D. Trimming pared 3 bases from V and 2 bases from J, leaving 4 bases between. The CDR3 covers 12 residues. Germline V gene data show CDR1 as SGHTA and CDR2 as FQGNSA. CDR3 region: CASSFFNYGYTF. The CDR3 coding sequence is TGTGCCAGCAGCTTTTTCAACTATGGCTACACCTTC.

This clone was seen only a few times. The chain combines TRBV5-6 with TRBJ2-4; D remains unclear. CDR3 length: 14 amino acids. CDR1 and CDR2 from the germline V gene are SGHDT and YYEEEE. Trimming cost V 3 bases and J 2 bases, with 9 bases left between them. This CDR3 reads CASSSVGSKNIQYF. The CDR3 bases are TGTGCCAGCAGCTCCGTAGGATCCAAAAACATTCAGTACTTC.

The V and J genes are TRBV7-2 and TRBJ2-7, with 14 bases matching TRBD2. The CDR3 covers 15 residues. From germline, CDR1 is SGHTA and CDR2 FQGNSA. Trimming at V came to 7 bases and at J to 4 bases, leaving 6 bases not matched to a gene. CDR3 bases: TGTGCCAGCAACCCTGGGACTAGCGGGAGTTACGAGCAGTACTTC. Its protein product is CASNPGTSGSYEQYF.

The V call is TRBV18, the J call TRBJ2-7; TRBD1 matches at 10 bases. The CDR3 has 15 amino acids. V shed 3 bases, J shed 6 bases, and the junction held 8 bases outside the gene matches. Germline values: CDR1 KGHSH, CDR2 LQKENI. The CDR3, as DNA: TGTGCCAGCTCACCCCCTTCCCGGACAGGGGGCGAGCAGTACTTC. The encoded protein is CASSPPSRTGGEQYF.

J is TRBJ2-3 and V is TRBV7-2; no reliable D call. Trimming stripped 1 base from V and 0 bases from J, with 2 bases between. This CDR3 is 13 amino acids long. Germline loops: CDR1 SGHTA, CDR2 FQGNSA. CDR3 sequence reads: CASSLGSTDTQYF. The DNA for the CDR3 is TGTGCCAGCAGCTTAGGTAGCACAGATACGCAGTATTTT.

The chain couples TRBV30 to TRBJ1-5; D is perhaps TRBD1 (5 bases). Trimming left V 2 bases short and J 7 bases short, with 21 bases between. Germline V gene sequence: CDR1 GTSNPN, CDR2 SVGIG (reference sequence). The CDR3 runs to 16 residues. The CDR3 sequence: CAWSTQRGGDRQPQHF. The CDR3 DNA follows: TGTGCCTGGAGTACCCAAAGGGGAGGGGACCGACAGCCCCAGCATTTT. The variable domain in full, with the rest retrieved from reference TRBV30 and TRBJ1-5, is SQTIHQWPATLVQPVGSPLSLECTVEGTSNPNLYWYRQAAGRGLQLLFYSVGIGQISSEVPQNLSASRPQDRQFILSSKKLLLSDSGFYLCAWSTQRGGDRQPQHFGDGTRLSIL.

This clone was detected only a few times. The rearrangement links TRBV28 to TRBJ1-5; TRBD1 aligns across 12 bases. V dropped 6 bases and J dropped 5; count of bases not matched to a gene: 8. The germline CDR1 and CDR2 sequences are MDHEN and SYDVKM. This CDR3 spans 16 amino acids. CDR3 amino acids: CASRETGTGGHQPQHF. The CDR3 DNA follows: TGTGCCAGCAGAGAAACCGGGACAGGGGGCCATCAGCCCCAGCATTTT.

The V gene is TRBV15, the J gene TRBJ2-7; no firm D call. V was trimmed by 0 bases and J by 2 bases, leaving 8 bases between them. The CDR3 has 14 residues. From germline, CDR1 is LNHNV and CDR2 YYDKDF (reference sequence). CDR3 protein: CATSREPGTYEQYF. The DNA for the CDR3 is TGTGCCACCAGCAGAGAACCAGGAACCTACGAGCAGTACTTC.

This clone has just a few counts. Other DNA sequences in the same sample also yield this CDR3. The chain is built from TRBV5-1 and TRBJ2-2; TRBD1 or TRBD2 may be the D gene (6 bases each). Trimming took 4 bases from V and 0 from J, leaving 13 bases between them. In germline, CDR1 is SGHRS, CDR2 YFSETQ. The CDR3 sequence is 16 residues long. The CDR3 loop is CASSTGTGTNTGELFF. In nucleotides, the CDR3 is TGCGCCAGCAGCACAGGGACTGGTACGAACACCGGGGAGCTGTTTTTT.

The rearrangement joins TRBV28 to TRBJ2-6; 8 bases map to TRBD2. Per the germline V gene, CDR1 is MDHEN and CDR2 is SYDVKM. This CDR3 spans 17 amino acids. With 5 bases clipped from V and 0 bases from J, the junction kept 6 bases outside the gene matches. The CDR3 sequence is CASSSGSVGSGANVLTF. As DNA, the CDR3 is TGTGCCAGCAGTAGCGGGAGCGTTGGCTCTGGGGCCAACGTCCTGACTTTC.

The genes are TRBV5-1 and TRBJ1-1, with D perhaps TRBD1 (5 bases). Looked up from germline, CDR1 is SGHRS and CDR2 is YFSETQ. V was pared by 2 bases and J by 11 bases, with 19 bases between. The CDR3 consists of 14 residues. CDR3 sequence (DNA): TGCGCCAGCAGCTTATCTCATCCGGGGGGAGCGGCTTTCTTT. Translation: CASSLSHPGGAAFF.

This clone was observed a handful of times. This chain uses TRBV11-2 with TRBJ2-6; D unresolved. Trimming stripped 2 bases from V and 0 bases from J, with 5 bases between. The CDR3 is made up of 15 amino acids. The germline V gene has CDR1 SGHAT and CDR2 FQNNGV. CDR3 coding DNA: TGTGCCAGCAGCTTATACATCTCTGGGGCCAACGTCCTGACTTTC. Its translation is CASSLYISGANVLTF.

V is TRBV28 and J is TRBJ2-7, with a tentative D call TRBD2 (6 bases). The CDR3 is made up of 14 amino acids. The germline V gene has CDR1 MDHEN and CDR2 SYDVKM. V was shortened by 5 bases and J by 5 bases, with 16 bases between the two germline ends. The CDR3: CASSLTSNRHEQYF. The CDR3 nucleotides are TGTGCCAGCAGTCTTACTAGCAATCGGCACGAGCAGTACTTC.

Comments on this clone: This specimen includes other DNA sequences encoding the same CDR3. The chain has TRBV11-3 and TRBJ2-1, with 7 bases lining up with TRBD2. Germline-derived CDR1 and CDR2 are SGHNT and YENEEA. This CDR3 is built from 15 residues. V lost 5 bases to trimming and J lost 4 bases; unmatched junction nucleotides: 8. Here the CDR3 DNA reads TGTGCCAGCAGCCCCTTAGCGGGCGCGTACAATGAGCAGTTCTTC. Its translation is CASSPLAGAYNEQFF.